These 20 T cell receptor beta chains were sequenced from one sample in a study of blood T cells in healthy people across ages. A second about 7 to 12 cycle PCR used barcoded and J-beta primers. TCRdb ran MiXCR on the 5' RACE reads and lists one entry per CDR3 protein. The data show 550,000 to 750,000 distinct CDR3 sequences, 20% to 25% seen once. The sample was blood. These receptors were collected from a man between 65 and 85 years old in good health.

This clonotype showed up many times. The chain recombines TRBV3-1 with TRBJ2-5; D may be TRBD2 (6 bases). From germline, CDR1 is LGHDT and CDR2 YNNKEL (reference sequence). V dropped 3 bases and J dropped 2 bases, with 7 bases sitting between them. This CDR3 has 13 amino acids. The CDR3 spells CASSHSGQETQYF. CDR3 sequence (DNA): TGTGCCAGCAGCCACAGCGGGCAAGAGACCCAGTACTTC.

The chain links TRBV13 to TRBJ1-2, with D maybe TRBD1 (5 bases). There are 15 residues in the CDR3. V lost 8 bases and J 4 bases, leaving 20 bases between the germline ends. In germline, CDR1 is PRHDT, CDR2 FYEKMQ (reference sequence). CDR3 amino acids: CASGDQRDGPYGYTF. CDR3 coding DNA: TGTGCCAGCGGGGATCAGCGGGACGGACCCTATGGCTACACCTTC.

This clonotype was found a few times. The V and J genes are TRBV12-3 or TRBV12-4 and TRBJ2-3, with TRBD2 matching 11 bases. The V segment lost 1 base and the J segment 5 bases; nucleotides outside the gene matches: 5. The length of the CDR3 is 16 residues. In nucleotides, the CDR3 is TGTGCCAGCAGTTTAGTGCTAGCGGGAGGCGGAGATACGCAGTATTTT. Its protein is CASSLVLAGGGDTQYF.

This clonotype has more than one count but fewer than ten. One junction end disagrees with the germline gene, perhaps due to a read error. The chain carries TRBV18 and TRBJ2-5; no definite D call. This CDR3 region has 12 residues. The V gene's germline CDR1 is KGHSH and CDR2 LQKENI. The CDR3 region is CASSPSRNEQLF. Written as DNA, the CDR3 is TGTGCCAGCTCACCATCCCGCAATGAGCAGCTCTTC.

This clonotype was detected once. The germline gene is not matched at one end of the junction; a read error may be the cause. The rearrangement uses TRBV2 and TRBJ2-1; tentative D call: TRBD1 (6 bases). The CDR3 is 11 residues long. Looked up from germline, CDR1 is SNHLY and CDR2 is FYNNEI. This CDR3 is CASSQDRLLYF. The CDR3 region has the DNA TGTGCCAGCAGTCAAGACAGGCTTTTATACTTC.

The CDR3 spells CASVAGVANEKLFF. DNA for the CDR3: TGTGCCAGCGTAGCGGGAGTGGCTAATGAAAAACTGTTTTTT. The chain combines TRBV28 with TRBJ1-4; D not resolved. Trimming left V 8 bases short and J 3 bases short, with 13 bases between. Germline V gene sequence: CDR1 MDHEN, CDR2 SYDVKM. This CDR3 is built from 14 residues.

This chain joins TRBV20-1 and TRBJ1-1; perhaps TRBD1 as D (6 bases). The V gene's germline CDR1 is DFQATT and CDR2 SNEGSKA (reference sequence). Trimming shortened V by 6 bases and J by 1 base, and 12 bases separated the two germline ends. The length of the CDR3 is 13 residues. The CDR3 coding sequence is TGCAGTGCCAAGACAGGCAGGAACACTGAAGCTTTCTTT. Its translation: CSAKTGRNTEAFF.

About this clonotype: A read error may produce the germline difference seen at one junction end. The chain recombines TRBV7-2 with TRBJ1-4, with D unclear. The CDR3 is made up of 16 amino acids. Germline assignment: CDR1 SGHTA and CDR2 FQGNSA. The CDR3 DNA sequence: TGTGCCAGCAGCTCCGTTTCGTCCGCAACTAATCAAAAACTGTTTTTT. Translated, it gives CASSSVSSATNQKLFF.

This clonotype was detected only a few times. The rearrangement links TRBV5-1 to TRBJ1-4; D is possibly TRBD1 (5 bases). The CDR3 totals 14 residues. V lost 2 bases and J 5 bases, leaving 10 bases between the germline ends. Germline-derived CDR1 and CDR2 are SGHRS and YFSETQ. The CDR3 DNA is TGCGCCAGCAGCTTTGAGGGGCGAAATGAAAAACTGTTTTTT. Translation: CASSFEGRNEKLFF.

This clonotype was counted between two and nine times. V gene TRBV20-1 combines with J gene TRBJ1-2; D is uncertain. The CDR3 has 12 residues. CDR1 is DFQATT and CDR2 is SNEGSKA in the germline V gene (reference sequence). Trimming shortened V by 6 bases and J by 5 bases, and 13 bases separated the two germline ends. The CDR3 protein is CSARGASYGYTF. CDR3 DNA: TGCAGTGCACGCGGTGCCTCATATGGCTACACCTTC.

This clonotype was detected a few times. The V gene is TRBV4-3, the J gene TRBJ2-5; 10 bases line up with TRBD1. The DNA end lines up better with TRBJ2-7; the J call may be wrong. CDR3 size: 16 residues. Looked up from germline, CDR1 is LGHNA and CDR2 is YSLEER. CDR3: CASSQDPGQGTDEQYF. The CDR3 DNA reads as TGCGCCAGCAGCCAAGATCCGGGACAGGGGACGGACGAGCAGTACTTC.

The V and J genes are TRBV13 and TRBJ1-1; D is possibly TRBD1 (6 bases). CDR1 and CDR2 from the germline V gene are PRHDT and FYEKMQ (reference sequence). This CDR3 contains 14 residues. V lost 7 bases to trimming and J lost 1 base, with 13 bases between them. The CDR3 loop is CASTPDRRNTEAFF. Here the CDR3 DNA reads TGTGCCAGCACTCCGGACAGACGGAACACTGAAGCTTTCTTT.

This clonotype was seen only a few times. This chain links TRBV12-3 or TRBV12-4 with TRBJ1-2; unclear D gene. The CDR3 contains 14 residues. Trimming took off 1 base at V and 2 bases at J, with 8 bases between the two ends. Here the CDR3 DNA reads TGTGCCAGCAGTTTAGGGCCCTCGAACTATGGCTACACCTTC. Translated: CASSLGPSNYGYTF.

This chain connects TRBV20-1 to TRBJ2-5; 7 bases fit TRBD1. Losses at the gene ends were 0 bases for V and 11 bases for J; bases not matched to a gene: 12. Germline CDR1 and CDR2: DFQATT and SNEGSKA (reference sequence). The CDR3 spans 14 residues. The CDR3 region has the DNA TGCAGTGCTAGAGATGAAGACAGGGTGAGGGAGCAGTACTTC. Translated: CSARDEDRVREQYF.

The V gene is TRBV20-1, the J gene TRBJ2-5, with TRBD2 as a possible D gene (6 bases). The germline V gene has CDR1 DFQATT and CDR2 SNEGSKA (reference sequence). The CDR3 spans 13 residues. Trimming removed 4 bases from V and 3 bases from J, with 12 bases in between. The CDR3 sequence is CSANVAGKETQYF. In DNA form, the CDR3 reads TGCAGTGCTAATGTGGCGGGGAAAGAGACCCAGTACTTC.

The chain uses TRBV6-5 and TRBJ2-1; 9 bases fit TRBD1. V was pared by 2 bases and J by 7 bases, with 9 bases of the junction left unmatched. The CDR3 runs to 16 residues. Per germline, CDR1 MNHEY and CDR2 SVGAGI. CDR3: CASSYRGQGWMNEQFF. Written as DNA, the CDR3 is TGTGCCAGCAGTTACAGGGGACAGGGTTGGATGAATGAGCAGTTCTTC.

Only a few counts were recorded for this clonotype. The chain recombines TRBV19 with TRBJ1-1; D unresolved. Per the germline V gene, CDR1 is LNHDA and CDR2 is SQIVND (reference sequence). V was trimmed by 3 bases and J by 8 bases, leaving 16 bases between them. This CDR3 spans 14 amino acids. This chain's CDR3 is CASSIPDCFVEAFF. The CDR3, as DNA: TGTGCCAGTAGTATCCCAGACTGTTTTGTCGAAGCTTTCTTT.

V usage is TRBV4-1 and J usage is TRBJ2-1; a weak D match, TRBD2 (5 bases). This CDR3 spans 16 amino acids. CDR1 MGHRA and CDR2 YSYEKL come from the germline V gene. Trimming left V 0 bases short and J 0 bases short, with 9 bases between. This CDR3 is CASSQEGLLSYNEQFF. In nucleotides, the CDR3 is TGCGCCAGCAGCCAAGAAGGACTCCTCTCCTACAATGAGCAGTTCTTC.

The chain has TRBV4-1 and TRBJ2-1, with D maybe TRBD2 (6 bases). V was cut by 1 base and J by 2 bases, with 12 bases left in between. Germline CDR1 is MGHRA and CDR2 is YSYEKL. The CDR3 covers 16 residues. CDR3 sequence: CASSQAGESPYNEQFF. In DNA, the CDR3 is TGCGCCAGCAGCCAAGCGGGAGAAAGCCCCTACAATGAGCAGTTCTTC.

There are a few counts of this clonotype. The chain combines TRBV5-1 with TRBJ1-6; weak D call: TRBD1 (6 bases). The V gene lost 4 bases and the J gene lost 5 bases, with 19 bases spanning the gap. Germline V CDR1 and CDR2: SGHRS, YFSETQ. This CDR3 spans 17 amino acids. CDR3: CASSLRLPQGDNSPLHF. In DNA form, the CDR3 reads TGCGCCAGCAGCCTACGATTACCACAGGGCGATAATTCACCCCTCCACTTT.